The present T cell receptor beta chain was sequenced within a study of spatial heterogeneity in lung cancer. Whole-study results and caveats: Alpha and beta chain coverage of tumor T cells was estimated at about 7.3% and 13%, respectively. Intratumoral expanded alpha and beta TCR counts were found to track tumor mutation counts.

There are 16 residues in the CDR3. The V and J ends lost 1 base and 4 bases respectively, with 18 bases between them. Germline CDR1 is SQVTM and CDR2 is ANQGSEA. Time point: sample taken at primary tumor resection. Whole RNA was taken from tumor, nontumor lung or frozen PBMC; it was then sequenced unsorted. TCRdb reprocessed the 5' RACE reads via MiXCR and lists one record per CDR3 protein. The sample lists 7,500 to 10,000 distinct CDR3 sequences; under 70% were seen once. As to this clonotype: Antigen specificity is unknown.

The chain carries TRBV29-1 and TRBJ2-3, with D perhaps TRBD1 or TRBD2 (5 bases each). The material sequenced was lung tumor tissue, taken at surgery. This receptor was obtained from a female donor with early-stage non-small cell lung cancer. CDR3 in DNA: TGCAGCGTTGAAGGCCCCAGGGAGTCTAGCCCAGATACGCAGTATTTT. Protein: CSVEGPRESSPDTQYF.